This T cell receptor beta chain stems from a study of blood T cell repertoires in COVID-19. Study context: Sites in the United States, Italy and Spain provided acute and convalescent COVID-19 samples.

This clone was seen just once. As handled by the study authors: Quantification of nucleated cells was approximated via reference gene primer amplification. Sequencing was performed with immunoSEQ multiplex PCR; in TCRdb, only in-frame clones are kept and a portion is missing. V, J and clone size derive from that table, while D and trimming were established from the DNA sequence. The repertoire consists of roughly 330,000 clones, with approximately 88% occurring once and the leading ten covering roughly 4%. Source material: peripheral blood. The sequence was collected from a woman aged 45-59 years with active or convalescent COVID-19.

CDR3 nucleotide sequence: TGTGCCAGCAGCTTAACTAGCGGGAGCTCCTACGAGCAGTACTTC. Its protein product is CASSLTSGSSYEQYF. This chain joins TRBV7-2 and TRBJ2-7; 11 positions match TRBD2. V shed 2 bases, J shed 0 bases, and the junction held 0 bases outside the gene matches. CDR1 is SGHTA and CDR2 is FQGNSA in the germline V gene. The CDR3 has 15 residues. Together with reference TRBV7-2 and TRBJ2-7, the CDR3 gives the full variable domain: GAGVSQSPSNKVTEKGKDVELRCDPISGHTALYWYRQSLGQGLEFLIYFQGNSAPDKSGLPSDRFSAERTGGSVSTLTIQRTQQEDSAVYLCASSLTSGSSYEQYFGPGTRLTVT.